The 16 T cell receptor beta chains reported below all come from one sample, sequenced in a study of T cell responses to AZD1222 COVID-19 vaccine. Profiling relied on immunoSEQ multiplex PCR, and the TCRdb table lists in-frame clones only, not all of them. Of roughly 120,000 clones in the sample, over 80% are singletons; the top ten hold more than 13%. The sample was peripheral blood, taken on day 0 of AZD1222 vaccination. Every receptor here comes from an adult in good health.

The chain joins TRBV19 to TRBJ1-5, with D unresolved. The CDR3 extends over 15 amino acids. Trimming took 9 bases from V and 2 from J, leaving 17 bases between them. Germline values: CDR1 LNHDA, CDR2 SQIVND (reference sequence). The CDR3 is CARESDASGNQPQHF. In DNA form, the CDR3 reads TGTGCCAGGGAATCGGACGCCTCGGGCAATCAGCCCCAGCATTTT.

The chain employs TRBV27 and TRBJ2-1; the D gene could be TRBD1 or TRBD2 (5 bases each). With 3 bases removed from V and 6 bases from J, the gap between germline ends came to 15 bases. Germline CDR1 MNHEY, CDR2 SMNVEV (reference sequence). The CDR3 has 15 amino acids. CDR3 amino acids: CASSLGDPLSNEQFF. For the CDR3, the DNA is TGTGCCAGCAGTTTGGGGGACCCCTTGTCCAATGAGCAGTTCTTC.

V usage is TRBV4-1 and J usage is TRBJ2-7; 8 bases map to TRBD2. The CDR3 runs 16 residues. Germline loops: CDR1 MGHRA, CDR2 YSYEKL. Unmatched junction bases numbered 8, after V lost 4 bases and J lost 0 bases. The CDR3 nucleotides read TGCGCCAGCAGCCGCGGGCTAGCGGGTCCCTCCTACGAGCAGTACTTC. Translation: CASSRGLAGPSYEQYF.

V and J are TRBV4-3 and TRBJ2-7; a possible D gene is TRBD1 (7 bases). V was shortened by 5 bases and J by 7 bases, with 18 bases between the two germline ends. The CDR3 extends over 14 amino acids. Germline assignment: CDR1 LGHNA and CDR2 YSLEER. In nucleotides, the CDR3 is TGCGCCAGCAGCGCCGTCGCAGGGGGGCGGGAGCAGTACTTC. This codes for CASSAVAGGREQYF.

The genes are TRBV5-4 and TRBJ2-2, with a possible D match to TRBD2 (5 bases). The CDR3 is 15 amino acids. V was clipped by 4 bases and J by 1 base, with 11 bases between them. Germline CDR1 is SGHNT and CDR2 is YYREEE (reference sequence). The CDR3 region has the DNA TGTGCCAGCAGCCGGACTGGAGGGAACACCGGGGAGCTGTTTTTT. Protein product: CASSRTGGNTGELFF.

J is TRBJ2-7 and V is TRBV5-6, with D unclear. This CDR3 has 13 amino acids. CDR1 and CDR2 (germline): SGHDT, YYEEEE. V shed 0 bases and J shed 3 bases, with 7 bases lying between them. CDR3 bases: TGTGCCAGCAGCTTGGGACGGTACTACGAGCAGTACTTC. Translating gives CASSLGRYYEQYF.

The chain joins TRBV28 to TRBJ1-1; D perhaps matches TRBD1 (5 bases). The germline gives CDR1 MDHEN, CDR2 SYDVKM. CDR3 length: 13 amino acids. V gave up 6 bases and J gave up 7 bases, with 15 bases separating them. The CDR3 loop is CASSISVRVEAFF. Here the CDR3 DNA reads TGTGCCAGCAGCATAAGTGTCAGGGTTGAAGCTTTCTTT.

This chain connects TRBV6-2 or TRBV6-3 to TRBJ1-6; 9 positions match TRBD1. With 5 bases clipped from V and 6 bases from J, the junction kept 5 bases outside the gene matches. The CDR3 loop spans 15 amino acids. Germline-derived CDR1 and CDR2 are MNHEY and SVGEGT. CDR3 protein: CASSAKGQGNSPLHF. In DNA, the CDR3 is TGTGCCAGCAGTGCCAAGGGACAGGGTAATTCACCCCTCCACTTT.

The chain employs TRBV19 and TRBJ2-1; D not certain. The V end was cut by 10 bases, the J end by 8 bases, with 15 bases between. CDR3 length: 12 amino acids. Looked up from germline, CDR1 is LNHDA and CDR2 is SQIVND (reference sequence). CDR3: CATGRAGYEQFF. In DNA form, the CDR3 reads TGTGCCACAGGTAGGGCCGGGTATGAGCAGTTCTTC.

The chain has TRBV20-1 and TRBJ2-7; the D gene is possibly TRBD2 (6 bases). This CDR3 has 11 amino acids. V was clipped by 6 bases and J by 4 bases, with 10 bases between them. CDR1 is DFQATT, CDR2 SNEGSKA, per germline (reference sequence). The CDR3 nucleotides read TGCAGTGCCCTCGCGGGATACGAGCAGTACTTC. Amino acid sequence: CSALAGYEQYF.

CDR3 in DNA: TGCGCCAGCAGTCTCCGGGGGGAACACTACAATGAGCAGTTCTTC. Protein product: CASSLRGEHYNEQFF. The gene calls are TRBV10-1 and TRBJ2-1, with 7 bases lining up with TRBD2. Looked up from germline, CDR1 is WNHNN and CDR2 is SYGVQD (reference sequence). The CDR3 runs 15 residues. J lost 3 bases, V lost 5 bases, and 7 bases had no gene match.

This clone was seen a handful of times. The chain links TRBV2 to TRBJ2-2, with D perhaps TRBD2 (5 bases). The V end lost 11 bases, the J end lost 5 bases, and 12 bases lay between the germline ends. This CDR3 comprises 12 residues. CDR1 is SNHLY and CDR2 is FYNNEI in the germline V gene. CDR3: CAVQLGTGELFF. CDR3 nucleotides: TGTGCCGTTCAACTAGGAACCGGGGAGCTGTTTTTT.

V and J are TRBV5-1 and TRBJ1-1; no definite D call. CDR1 SGHRS and CDR2 YFSETQ come from the germline V gene. The CDR3 loop spans 11 amino acids. Trimming pared 0 bases from V and 8 bases from J, leaving 5 bases between. CDR3 coding DNA: TGCGCCAGCAGCTTGGCTGGGGAAGCTTTCTTT. Translation gives CASSLAGEAFF.

The chain has TRBV7-9 and TRBJ2-2; the D is unclear. Germline values: CDR1 SEHNR, CDR2 FQNEAQ (reference sequence). Deletions cut 11 bases from V and 7 bases from J, with 8 bases between. The CDR3 is 10 residues long. Here the CDR3 DNA reads TGTGCCGTTAAAGGCGGGGAGCTGTTTTTT. Protein product: CAVKGGELFF.

This chain links TRBV15 with TRBJ2-7; D is unclear. The CDR3 contains 16 residues. Germline V gene sequence: CDR1 LNHNV, CDR2 YYDKDF (reference sequence). The V end lost 3 bases, the J end lost 0 bases, and 15 bases lay between the germline ends. CDR3 in amino acids: CATSSLFNSSSYEQYF. The CDR3 bases are TGTGCCACCAGCAGTCTTTTTAACAGTTCCTCCTACGAGCAGTACTTC.

The chain combines TRBV27 with TRBJ1-2; D is undetermined. Germline loops: CDR1 MNHEY, CDR2 SMNVEV (reference sequence). The germline V and J ends were trimmed by 3 bases and 4 bases, with 12 bases remaining between them. The CDR3 covers 14 residues. This CDR3 is CASSFSTSTYGYTF. The CDR3 nucleotides are TGTGCCAGCAGTTTTAGCACAAGCACCTATGGCTACACCTTC.